This T cell receptor beta chain was obtained from a study of blood T cell repertoires in COVID-19 (dated by TCRdb to the early 2020s). As for the study more broadly: Samples covering the acute and convalescent phases of COVID-19 were provided by collaborators in the United States, Italy and Spain. The prospective study material was composed of cDNA or gDNA derived from T cells, B-cell-depleted T cells, or PBMCs. A freely available public database, intended as a resource for researchers studying the immune response to SARS-CoV-2, is where the repertoires were released. The samples were drawn from two sources: the first 160 participants of the ongoing ImmuneRACE study, and over 950 subjects contributed by 6 global collaborators. Where available, HLA class I and class II types were taken from metadata supplied by the sample provider and were not determined by assay-based typing. The sample metadata nearly always contained a de-identified subject ID, COVID-19 status, age in years and sex. The dataset comprised deeply sampled blood TCRbeta repertoires from subjects exposed to, actively infected with, or recovered from COVID-19.

This clone was seen a few times. Its antigen is currently not known. No quality values exist for individual bases; no much larger clone is one base distant. Study-level results and caveats: The amount of clinical and demographic metadata varied by source and participant and was provided uncurated.

TCRbeta CDR3 regions were amplified from genomic DNA using the immunoSEQ Assay, a bias-controlled multiplex PCR. Per the source publication's procedure: The number of nucleated cells in each sample was estimated by amplification of reference gene primers within the assay. To quantify the absolute abundance of each unique TCRbeta CDR3 rearrangement, sequence reads were collapsed and filtered. For each sample, productive Simpson clonality was calculated as the square root of Simpson's diversity index across productive rearrangements. This immuneACCESS table, as held by TCRdb, lists in-frame sequences with V and J called but not all clones. Of the missing ones, under half trace to an unresolved V gene in checked studies; the others have no known cause. That table supplies the V and J calls and clone size; D and trimming were determined from the DNA. This sample gives about 98,000 clones in total; roughly 80% of them show up just once. The ten largest account for 9.5% to 12% of the sample.

Collaborating institutions collected whole blood in K2EDTA tubes following their own protocols. Collaborator samples were shipped for TCRbeta analysis as frozen whole blood, isolated PBMCs, or DNA extracted from either sample type. The TCR sequence derives from a woman aged 80 or over with acute or convalescent COVID-19. Source material: peripheral blood.

The DNA is as follows: TGTGCCAGTACCGACCAATCCGGCGGGGCGGGATATGGCTACACCTTC. It translates as CASTDQSGGAGYGYTF. The chain couples TRBV19 to TRBJ1-2; 5 matching bases give a weak D call of TRBD1. V is cut by 7 bases and J by 5 bases, and the space between the germline ends is 23 bases. From the germline V gene (reference sequence), CDR1 is LNHDA and CDR2 is SQIVND. From cysteine to phenylalanine, the CDR3 is 16 amino acids long. Solely the CDR3 DNA is kept, with 48 bases framed from the first base.